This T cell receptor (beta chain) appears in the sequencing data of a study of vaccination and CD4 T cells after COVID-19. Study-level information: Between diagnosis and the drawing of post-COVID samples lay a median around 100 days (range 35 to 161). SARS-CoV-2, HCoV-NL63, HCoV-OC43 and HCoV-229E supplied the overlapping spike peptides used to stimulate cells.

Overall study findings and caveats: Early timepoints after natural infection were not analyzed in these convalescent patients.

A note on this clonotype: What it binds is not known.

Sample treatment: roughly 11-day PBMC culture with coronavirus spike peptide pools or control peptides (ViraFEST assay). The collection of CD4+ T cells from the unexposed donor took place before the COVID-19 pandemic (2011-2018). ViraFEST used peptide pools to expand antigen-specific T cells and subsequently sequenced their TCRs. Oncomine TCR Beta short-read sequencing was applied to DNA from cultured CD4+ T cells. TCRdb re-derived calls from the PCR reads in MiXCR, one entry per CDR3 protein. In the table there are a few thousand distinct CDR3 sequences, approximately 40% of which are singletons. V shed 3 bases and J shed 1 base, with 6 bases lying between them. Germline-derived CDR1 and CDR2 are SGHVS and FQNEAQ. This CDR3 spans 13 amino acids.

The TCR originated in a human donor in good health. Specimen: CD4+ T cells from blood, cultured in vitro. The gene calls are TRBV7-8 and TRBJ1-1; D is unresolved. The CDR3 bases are TGTGCCAGCAGCTTCAGTCAGAACACTGAAGCTTTCTTT. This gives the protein CASSFSQNTEAFF.